The next 27 T cell receptor beta chains were all read from a single sample in a study of Graves' ophthalmopathy and Graves' hyperthyroidism. Amplification of TCR beta CDR3 regions used RNA transcripts. Investigators did first-round RT-PCR with HTBI primers, then second-round multiplex PCR. One entry per CDR3 protein results from TCRdb running MiXCR on the multiplex PCR reads. The sample yields 600,000 to 950,000 distinct CDR3 sequences, roughly 41% seen once. The sequenced material came from peripheral blood. These receptors came from an adult man with Graves' ophthalmopathy.

This clonotype was detected ten times or more. This chain links TRBV20-1 with TRBJ2-7; D is unclear. The CDR3 has 11 amino acids. Germline CDR1 and CDR2: DFQATT and SNEGSKA (reference sequence). V lost 5 bases and J 0 bases, leaving 5 bases between the germline ends. The CDR3 region is CSASASYEQYF. DNA for the CDR3: TGCAGTGCTTCCGCCTCCTACGAGCAGTACTTC.

This clonotype was recorded many times. The chain couples TRBV10-3 to TRBJ1-5, with TRBD1 matching 7 bases. V dropped 10 bases and J dropped 5; count of bases not matched to a gene: 11. Germline V gives CDR1 ENHRY, CDR2 SYGVKD. The CDR3 contains 14 residues. The CDR3 sequence: CASGGAGGHQPQHF. The CDR3 DNA reads as TGTGCCAGCGGGGGCGCAGGGGGTCATCAGCCCCAGCATTTT.

This rearrangement joins TRBV7-2 to TRBJ2-6; D remains ambiguous. The germline V and J ends were trimmed by 6 bases and 0 bases, with 12 bases remaining between them. This CDR3 spans 16 amino acids. CDR1 is SGHTA, CDR2 FQGNSA, per germline. The CDR3 sequence: CASSFNLPSGANVLTF. The DNA of the CDR3 is TGTGCCAGCAGTTTTAATTTACCCTCTGGGGCCAACGTCCTGACTTTC.

This clonotype was observed at least ten times. The rearrangement links TRBV12-3 or TRBV12-4 to TRBJ1-5; D gene ambiguous. The CDR3 has 12 residues. V lost 6 bases and J lost 6, with 9 bases in between. CDR3: CASRPPGQPQHF. In nucleotides, the CDR3 is TGTGCCAGCAGACCACCGGGTCAGCCCCAGCATTTT.

The chain is built from TRBV7-9 and TRBJ2-1; the match to TRBD2 covers 14 bases. The germline V gene encodes CDR1 SEHNR and CDR2 FQNEAQ (reference sequence). V lost 5 bases to trimming and J lost 7 bases; unmatched junction nucleotides: 7. CDR3 length: 16 amino acids. This CDR3 reads CASSKRLAGGRNEQFF. In DNA form, the CDR3 reads TGTGCCAGCAGCAAACGACTAGCGGGAGGGCGGAATGAGCAGTTCTTC.

This clonotype was seen a few times. The V and J genes are TRBV4-3 and TRBJ1-2; D not resolved. The CDR3 is 15 residues long. The V gene lost 0 bases and the J gene lost 3 bases, with 11 bases spanning the gap. Germline CDR1 and CDR2: LGHNA and YSLEER. CDR3 sequence (DNA): TGCGCCAGCAGCCAAGATAGTACAGCCGACTATGGCTACACCTTC. Translation gives CASSQDSTADYGYTF.

This clonotype has ten or more counts. The J gene is TRBJ1-2, the V gene TRBV2; D gene uncertain. V was shortened by 10 bases and J by 2 bases, with 11 bases between the two germline ends. CDR3 length: 12 residues. The germline CDR1 and CDR2 sequences are SNHLY and FYNNEI. CDR3 protein: CATFLLNYGYTF. The CDR3 DNA reads as TGTGCCACCTTTCTGCTAAACTATGGCTACACCTTC.

V is TRBV29-1 and J is TRBJ1-4; possible D gene TRBD1, 5 bases. The CDR3 is 11 residues long. V was pared by 6 bases and J by 7 bases, with 9 bases between. Germline V gives CDR1 SQVTM, CDR2 ANQGSEA. This chain's CDR3 is CSVDSGEKLFF. The CDR3 DNA reads as TGCAGCGTCGACAGCGGTGAAAAACTGTTTTTT.

The rearrangement uses TRBV2 and TRBJ1-1; 7 bases are a match to TRBD1. The germline V gene encodes CDR1 SNHLY and CDR2 FYNNEI. The CDR3 has 16 residues. J was trimmed by 1 base and V by 6 bases; bases with no gene match: 11. Here the CDR3 reads CASSHDRVLRNTEAFF. The CDR3 DNA reads TGTGCCAGCAGCCATGACAGGGTACTAAGGAACACTGAAGCTTTCTTT.

This clonotype was counted between two and nine times. The chain employs TRBV19 and TRBJ2-7, with D possibly being TRBD2 (5 bases). CDR3 length: 14 residues. V shed 10 bases and J shed 0 bases, with 16 bases lying between them. Germline V gives CDR1 LNHDA, CDR2 SQIVND (reference sequence). CDR3 sequence reads: CATSPRVSSYEQYF. The CDR3 DNA reads as TGTGCCACCTCACCGAGGGTAAGCTCCTACGAGCAGTACTTC. The whole variable domain, remainder taken from reference TRBV19 and TRBJ2-7, is DGGITQSPKYLFRKEGQNVTLSCEQNLNHDAMYWYRQDPGQGLRLIYYSQIVNDFQKGDIAEGYSVSREKKESFPLTVTSAQKNPTAFYLCATSPRVSSYEQYFGPGTRLTVT.

The DNA of the CDR3 is TGTGCCAGCAGTGCCAGGGGTAGTAACTATGGCTACACCTTC. Its protein is CASSARGSNYGYTF. The chain is built from TRBV25-1 and TRBJ1-2; maybe TRBD1 (6 bases). Germline V gives CDR1 MGHDK, CDR2 SYGVNS. This CDR3 has 14 amino acids. Trimming took 4 bases from V and 1 from J, leaving 10 bases between them.

V is TRBV25-1 and J is TRBJ1-2; 8 nucleotides match TRBD1. This CDR3 has 14 amino acids. Per germline, CDR1 MGHDK and CDR2 SYGVNS. After removal of 5 bases from V and 6 bases from J, the junction contained 8 bases not matched to a gene. CDR3 loop: CASSPRTGSNGYTF. In DNA form, the CDR3 reads TGTGCCAGCAGTCCCCGGACAGGGTCTAATGGCTACACCTTC.

This clonotype was detected many times. This chain joins TRBV7-2 and TRBJ2-7; D gene ambiguous. The CDR3 loop spans 13 amino acids. Per the germline V gene, CDR1 is SGHTA and CDR2 is FQGNSA. V lost 1 base and J 7 bases, leaving 11 bases between the germline ends. The CDR3 here is CASSLGVQSEQYF. The CDR3 DNA sequence: TGTGCCAGCAGCTTAGGGGTGCAGAGTGAGCAGTACTTC.

For this clonotype: Being one base from a much bigger clone, this may be a read error. The CDR3 sequence is CASSLRTRGNYGYTF. In DNA form, the CDR3 reads TGTGCCAGCAGCTTGCGGACAAGGGGGAACTATGGCTACACCTTC. The chain links TRBV7-2 to TRBJ1-2; tentative D call: TRBD1 (6 bases). The CDR3 has 15 amino acids. V dropped 3 bases and J dropped 2 bases, with 13 bases sitting between them. Germline-derived CDR1 and CDR2 are SGHTA and FQGNSA.

This clonotype was seen ten or more times. The rearrangement uses TRBV11-2 and TRBJ2-7; 7 nucleotides align to TRBD1. Trimming at V came to 5 bases and at J to 1 base, leaving 5 bases not matched to a gene. This CDR3 region has 14 residues. Germline CDR1 reads SGHAT; CDR2 reads FQNNGV. CDR3 loop: CASSNPTGSYEQYF. The CDR3 nucleotides read TGTGCCAGCAGCAACCCGACAGGGTCCTACGAGCAGTACTTC.

The chain recombines TRBV10-3 with TRBJ1-2, with 7 bases that match TRBD1. The CDR3 spans 13 residues. Germline V lookup: CDR1 ENHRY, CDR2 SYGVKD. V shed 10 bases, J shed 5 bases, and the junction held 10 bases outside the gene matches. The CDR3 DNA reads TGTGCCAGCCGACAGGGCCCCTCTTATGGCTACACCTTC. It yields the protein CASRQGPSYGYTF.

This clonotype was seen at least ten times. The rearrangement links TRBV7-9 to TRBJ1-4; D might be TRBD1 (5 bases). The CDR3 is 12 residues long. Deletions cut 5 bases from V and 9 bases from J, with 10 bases between. Germline lookup yields CDR1 SEHNR and CDR2 FQNEAQ (reference sequence). DNA of the CDR3: TGTGCCAGCAGCATCCGGGACCAAAAACTGTTTTTT. Its protein is CASSIRDQKLFF.

The chain employs TRBV5-1 and TRBJ2-5, with 8 bases lining up with TRBD1. Germline CDR1 SGHRS, CDR2 YFSETQ. Trimming removed 2 bases from V and 2 bases from J; junction bases left unmatched: 5. The CDR3 loop spans 15 amino acids. The CDR3, as DNA: TGCGCCAGCAGCTTCGGGACAGGTTATCAAGAGACCCAGTACTTC. This sequence encodes CASSFGTGYQETQYF.

Worth noting for this clonotype: A much bigger clone sits one base away, suggesting this may be a read error. The chain is built from TRBV7-2 and TRBJ1-1, with D tentatively TRBD1 (5 bases). There are 15 residues in the CDR3. Trimming shortened V by 5 bases and J by 3 bases, and 16 bases separated the two germline ends. Germline V gene data show CDR1 as SGHTA and CDR2 as FQGNSA. The CDR3 sequence: CASSPILGRYTEAFF. The CDR3 DNA is TGTGCCAGCAGCCCGATTTTGGGGCGGTACACTGAAGCTTTCTTT.

The gene calls are TRBV7-2 and TRBJ1-3, with 9 positions matching TRBD1. The length of the CDR3 is 18 residues. CDR1 SGHTA and CDR2 FQGNSA come from the germline V gene. With V trimmed by 6 bases and J by 3 bases, 15 bases remained unmatched. The CDR3 sequence: CASSERRTGVRNGNTIYF. CDR3 coding DNA: TGTGCCAGCAGTGAAAGGAGGACAGGGGTCCGCAATGGAAACACCATATATTTT.

There are many counts of this clonotype. Sequence at one end of the junction differs from germline and may be a read error. The rearrangement joins TRBV10-3 to TRBJ1-1; possible D gene TRBD1, 5 bases. Per the germline V gene, CDR1 is ENHRY and CDR2 is SYGVKD. The CDR3 length is 14 residues. CDR3 amino acids: CASSEGRADTEAFF. The DNA for the CDR3 is TGTGCCAGCAGTGAAGGCAGGGCGGACACTGAAGCTTTCTTT.

This clonotype was recorded a few times. The J gene is TRBJ1-1, the V gene TRBV6-5, with 8 nucleotides matching TRBD1. The germline V gene has CDR1 MNHEY and CDR2 SVGAGI. The CDR3 spans 16 residues. V was clipped by 8 bases and J by 0 bases; unmatched bases: 11. As DNA, the CDR3 is TGTGCCAGCGTGGGATACTGGACAGGGATGAACACTGAAGCTTTCTTT. Its translation: CASVGYWTGMNTEAFF.

Points on this clonotype: This may arise from a read error, as a much more abundant clone is one base away. V and J are TRBV10-2 and TRBJ2-7; D may be TRBD2 (5 bases). V was cut by 6 bases and J by 0 bases, with 12 bases left in between. CDR1 and CDR2 (germline): WSHSY, SAAADI. This CDR3 contains 14 residues. The CDR3 DNA reads as TGCGCCAGCAGCGGGATAGTAAGCTCCTACGAGCAGTACTTC. Its protein product is CASSGIVSSYEQYF.

V gene TRBV2 combines with J gene TRBJ1-1, with unresolved D. This CDR3 spans 13 amino acids. CDR1 is SNHLY and CDR2 is FYNNEI in the germline V gene. Trimming cost V 6 bases and J 4 bases, with 12 bases left between them. In nucleotides, the CDR3 is TGTGCCAGCAGCGACGGGAGCGGCACTGAAGCTTTCTTT. This translates into CASSDGSGTEAFF.

V and J are TRBV24-1 and TRBJ1-2, with 11 bases lining up with TRBD1. CDR1 KGHDR and CDR2 SFDVKD come from the germline V gene. V lost 4 bases and J lost 7; bases outside the gene matches: 7. There are 15 residues in the CDR3. This chain's CDR3 is CATSDPGTGGFGYTF. The DNA for the CDR3 is TGTGCCACCAGTGACCCCGGGACAGGGGGGTTTGGCTACACCTTC.

The table lists this clonotype with a few counts. V is TRBV10-3 and J is TRBJ1-1, with 9 bases fitting TRBD1. The germline gives CDR1 ENHRY, CDR2 SYGVKD. V shed 10 bases, J shed 3 bases, and the junction held 9 bases outside the gene matches. The length of the CDR3 is 14 residues. The CDR3 region is CASSAGTGHTEAFF. For the CDR3, the DNA is TGTGCCAGCAGCGCCGGGACAGGGCACACTGAAGCTTTCTTT.

This clonotype was observed a handful of times. The chain has TRBV7-9 and TRBJ2-7; the D gene is possibly TRBD2 (5 bases). Germline CDR1 reads SEHNR; CDR2 reads FQNEAQ (reference sequence). The length of the CDR3 is 14 residues. Trimming took off 4 bases at V and 3 bases at J, with 13 bases between the two ends. The CDR3 loop is CASSSDELVYEQYF. CDR3 nucleotides: TGTGCCAGCAGCTCGGACGAACTAGTCTACGAGCAGTACTTC. The full variable domain, completed using reference TRBV7-9 and TRBJ2-7, is DTGVSQNPRHKITKRGQNVTFRCDPISEHNRLYWYRQTLGQGPEFLTYFQNEAQLEKSRLLSDRFSAERPKGSFSTLEIQRTEQGDSAMYLCASSSDELVYEQYFGPGTRLTVT.